Below, one T cell receptor beta chain is given with its context. This sample stems from a study of blood T cell repertoires in COVID-19. As for the study in general: Sites in the United States, Italy and Spain provided acute and convalescent COVID-19 samples. Sources were T cells, B-cell-depleted T cells, or PBMCs; the material itself was cDNA or gDNA.

Sequencing used immunoSEQ multiplex PCR; TCRdb keeps in-frame clones, though not all of them. The data contain roughly 120,000 clones, roughly 90% of them singletons. This CDR3 is 14 amino acids long. The ends lost 6 bases at V and 5 bases at J; junction bases unmatched: 4. Germline-derived CDR1 and CDR2 are SNHLY and FYNNEI. This TCR was recovered from a man aged 50-59 years with COVID-19, enrolled during active disease. The sequenced sample consisted of peripheral blood. The chain has TRBV2 and TRBJ1-4; 9 bases line up with TRBD1. Here the CDR3 DNA reads TGTGCCAGCAGGCGGGACAGGGCCAATGAAAAACTGTTTTTT. This encodes CASRRDRANEKLFF.